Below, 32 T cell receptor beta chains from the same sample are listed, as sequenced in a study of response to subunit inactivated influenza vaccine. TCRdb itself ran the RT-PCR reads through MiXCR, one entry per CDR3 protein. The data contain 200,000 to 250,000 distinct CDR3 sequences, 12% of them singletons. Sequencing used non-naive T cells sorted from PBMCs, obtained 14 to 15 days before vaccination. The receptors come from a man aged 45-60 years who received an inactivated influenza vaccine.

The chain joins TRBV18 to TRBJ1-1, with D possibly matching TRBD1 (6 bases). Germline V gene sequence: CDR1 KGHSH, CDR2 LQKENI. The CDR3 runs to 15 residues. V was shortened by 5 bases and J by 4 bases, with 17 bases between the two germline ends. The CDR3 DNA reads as TGTGCCAGCTCAGCCGGGACAAAGGGTGGCACTGAAGCTTTCTTT. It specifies CASSAGTKGGTEAFF.

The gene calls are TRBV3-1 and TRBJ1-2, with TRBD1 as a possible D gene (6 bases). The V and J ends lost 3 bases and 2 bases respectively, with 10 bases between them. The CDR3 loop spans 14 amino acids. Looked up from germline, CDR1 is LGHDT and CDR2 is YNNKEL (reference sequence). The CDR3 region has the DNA TGTGCCAGCAGCCAGCCCGGACAGAACTATGGCTACACCTTC. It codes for CASSQPGQNYGYTF.

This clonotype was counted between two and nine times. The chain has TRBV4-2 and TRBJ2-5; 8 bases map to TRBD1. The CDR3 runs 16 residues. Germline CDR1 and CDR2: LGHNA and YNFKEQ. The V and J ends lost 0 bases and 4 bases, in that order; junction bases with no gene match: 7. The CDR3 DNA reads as TGTGCCAGCAGCCAAGATTGGGGGACAGGCTTAGAGACCCAGTACTTC. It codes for CASSQDWGTGLETQYF.

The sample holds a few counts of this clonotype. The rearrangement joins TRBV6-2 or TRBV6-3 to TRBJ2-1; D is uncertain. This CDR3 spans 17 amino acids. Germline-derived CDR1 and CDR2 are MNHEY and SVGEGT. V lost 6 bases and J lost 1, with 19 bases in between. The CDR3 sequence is CASRMGFLENSYNEQFF. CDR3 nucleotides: TGTGCCAGCAGGATGGGTTTCCTGGAGAATTCCTACAATGAGCAGTTCTTC.

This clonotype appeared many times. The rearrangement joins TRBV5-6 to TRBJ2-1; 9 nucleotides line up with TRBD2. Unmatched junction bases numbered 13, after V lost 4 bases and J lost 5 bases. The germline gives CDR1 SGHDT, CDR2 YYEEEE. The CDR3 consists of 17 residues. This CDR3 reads CASSPGLAPFLHNEQFF. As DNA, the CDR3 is TGTGCCAGCAGCCCTGGACTAGCGCCATTCCTCCACAATGAGCAGTTCTTC.

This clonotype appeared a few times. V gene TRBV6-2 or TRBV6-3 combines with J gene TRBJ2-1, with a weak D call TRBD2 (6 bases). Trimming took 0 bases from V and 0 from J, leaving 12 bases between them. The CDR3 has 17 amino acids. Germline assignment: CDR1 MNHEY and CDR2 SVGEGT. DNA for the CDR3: TGTGCCAGCAGTTACTCGTTCCTAGCGACCTCCTACAATGAGCAGTTCTTC. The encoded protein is CASSYSFLATSYNEQFF.

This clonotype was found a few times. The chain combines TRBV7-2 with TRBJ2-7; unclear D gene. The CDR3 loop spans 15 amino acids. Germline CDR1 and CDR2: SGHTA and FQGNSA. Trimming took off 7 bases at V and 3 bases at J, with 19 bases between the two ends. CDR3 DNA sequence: TGTGCCAGCAAACGCTGTGGGGTGCTCGACTACGAGCAGTACTTC. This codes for CASKRCGVLDYEQYF.

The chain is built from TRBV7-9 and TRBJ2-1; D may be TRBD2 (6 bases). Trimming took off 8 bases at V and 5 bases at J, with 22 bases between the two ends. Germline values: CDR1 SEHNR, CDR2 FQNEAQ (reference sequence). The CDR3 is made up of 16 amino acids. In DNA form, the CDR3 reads TGTGCCAGCCCGGGAGTGAAGGGCAGATGGAACAATGAGCAGTTCTTC. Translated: CASPGVKGRWNNEQFF.

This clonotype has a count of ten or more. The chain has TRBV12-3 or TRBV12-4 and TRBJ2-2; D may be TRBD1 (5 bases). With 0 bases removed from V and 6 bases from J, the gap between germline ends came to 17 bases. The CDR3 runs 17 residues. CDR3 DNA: TGTGCCAGCAGTTTAGCGCTGGCAGGGAAGTGGGCCGGGGAGCTGTTTTTT. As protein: CASSLALAGKWAGELFF.

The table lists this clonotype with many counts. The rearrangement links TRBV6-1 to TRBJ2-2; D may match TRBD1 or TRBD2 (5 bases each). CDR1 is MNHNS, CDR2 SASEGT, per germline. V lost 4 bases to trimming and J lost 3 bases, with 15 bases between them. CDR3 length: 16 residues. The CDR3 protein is CASSGNFGGDTGELFF. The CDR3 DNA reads TGTGCCAGCAGTGGGAACTTTGGGGGAGACACCGGGGAGCTGTTTTTT.

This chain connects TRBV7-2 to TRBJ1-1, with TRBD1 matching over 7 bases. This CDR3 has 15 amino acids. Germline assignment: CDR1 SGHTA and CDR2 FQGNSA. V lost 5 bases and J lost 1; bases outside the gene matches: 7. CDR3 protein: CASSAVRTGNTEAFF. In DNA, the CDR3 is TGTGCCAGCAGCGCCGTCAGGACAGGGAACACTGAAGCTTTCTTT.

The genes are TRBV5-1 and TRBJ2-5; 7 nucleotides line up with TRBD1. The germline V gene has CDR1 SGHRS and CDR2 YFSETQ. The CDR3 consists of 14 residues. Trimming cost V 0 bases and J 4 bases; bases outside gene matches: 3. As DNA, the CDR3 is TGCGCCAGCAGCTTGGACAGGGGTTCAGAGACCCAGTACTTC. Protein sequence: CASSLDRGSETQYF.

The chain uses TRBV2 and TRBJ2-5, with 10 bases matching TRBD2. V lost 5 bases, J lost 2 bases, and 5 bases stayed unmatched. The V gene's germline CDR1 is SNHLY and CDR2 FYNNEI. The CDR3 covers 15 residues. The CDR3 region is CASSPQAGGQETQYF. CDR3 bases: TGTGCCAGCAGTCCTCAAGCGGGAGGGCAAGAGACCCAGTACTTC.

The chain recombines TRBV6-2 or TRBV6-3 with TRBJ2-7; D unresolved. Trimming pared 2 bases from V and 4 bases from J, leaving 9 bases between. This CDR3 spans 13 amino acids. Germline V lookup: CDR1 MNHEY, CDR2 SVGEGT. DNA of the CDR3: TGTGCCAGCAGTTACCCGGAGAAGTACGAGCAGTACTTC. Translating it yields CASSYPEKYEQYF.

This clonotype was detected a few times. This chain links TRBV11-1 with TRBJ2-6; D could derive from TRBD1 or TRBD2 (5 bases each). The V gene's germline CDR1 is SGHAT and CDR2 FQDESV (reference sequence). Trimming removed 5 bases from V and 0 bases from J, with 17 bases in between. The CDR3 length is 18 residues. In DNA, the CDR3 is TGTGCCAGCAGCAAACGGGCAGGGACCGGCTCTGGGGCCAACGTCCTGACTTTC. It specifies CASSKRAGTGSGANVLTF.

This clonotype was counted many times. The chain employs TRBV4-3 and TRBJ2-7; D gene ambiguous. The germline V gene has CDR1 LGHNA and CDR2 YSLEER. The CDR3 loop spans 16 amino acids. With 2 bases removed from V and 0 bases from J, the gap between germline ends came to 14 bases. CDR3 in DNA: TGCGCCAGCAGCCAATCAGTTTTTAGCCTCTCCTACGAGCAGTACTTC. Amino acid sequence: CASSQSVFSLSYEQYF.

The CDR3 is CASSFKPGTQYF. For the CDR3, the DNA is TGTGCCAGCAGTTTTAAACCTGGGACCCAGTACTTC. V gene TRBV12-3 or TRBV12-4 combines with J gene TRBJ2-5; D gene ambiguous. V was shortened by 3 bases and J by 7 bases, with 9 bases between the two germline ends. The CDR3 has 12 amino acids.

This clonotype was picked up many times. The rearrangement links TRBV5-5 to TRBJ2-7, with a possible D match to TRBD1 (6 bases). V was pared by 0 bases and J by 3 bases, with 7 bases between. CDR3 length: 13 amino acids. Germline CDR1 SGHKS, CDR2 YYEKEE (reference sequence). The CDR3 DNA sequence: TGTGCCAGCAGCTTGGGGACAGACTACGAGCAGTACTTC. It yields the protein CASSLGTDYEQYF.

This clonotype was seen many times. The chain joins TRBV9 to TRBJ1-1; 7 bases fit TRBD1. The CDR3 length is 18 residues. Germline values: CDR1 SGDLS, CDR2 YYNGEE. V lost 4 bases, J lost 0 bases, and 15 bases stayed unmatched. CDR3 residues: CASSPRRDSNPLNTEAFF. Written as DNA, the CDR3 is TGTGCCAGCAGCCCTCGACGGGACAGCAACCCCTTGAACACTGAAGCTTTCTTT.

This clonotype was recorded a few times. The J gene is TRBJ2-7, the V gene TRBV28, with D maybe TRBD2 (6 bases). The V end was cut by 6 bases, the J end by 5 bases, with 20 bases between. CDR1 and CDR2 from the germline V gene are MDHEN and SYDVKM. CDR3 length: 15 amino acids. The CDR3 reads CASSLGAGTANEQYF. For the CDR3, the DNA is TGTGCCAGCAGCCTCGGGGCGGGAACGGCCAACGAGCAGTACTTC.

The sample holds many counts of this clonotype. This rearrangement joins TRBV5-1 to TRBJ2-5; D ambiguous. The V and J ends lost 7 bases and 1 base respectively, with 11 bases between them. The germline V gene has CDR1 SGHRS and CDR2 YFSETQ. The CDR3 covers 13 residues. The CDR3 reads CASSRDFQETQYF. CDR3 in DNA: TGCGCCAGCTCTCGAGACTTCCAAGAGACCCAGTACTTC.

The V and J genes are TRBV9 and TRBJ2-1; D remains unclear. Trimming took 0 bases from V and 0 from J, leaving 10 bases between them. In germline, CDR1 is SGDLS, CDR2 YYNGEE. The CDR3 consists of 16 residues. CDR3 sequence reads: CASSVDSHVSYNEQFF. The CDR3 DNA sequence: TGTGCCAGCAGCGTAGACTCCCACGTCTCCTACAATGAGCAGTTCTTC.

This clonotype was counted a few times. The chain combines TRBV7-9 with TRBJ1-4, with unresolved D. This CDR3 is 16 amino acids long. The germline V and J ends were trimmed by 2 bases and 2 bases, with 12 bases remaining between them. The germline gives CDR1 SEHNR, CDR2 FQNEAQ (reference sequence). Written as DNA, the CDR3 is TGTGCCAGCAGCTTAATCTCGTGGGCGACTAATGAAAAACTGTTTTTT. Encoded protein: CASSLISWATNEKLFF.

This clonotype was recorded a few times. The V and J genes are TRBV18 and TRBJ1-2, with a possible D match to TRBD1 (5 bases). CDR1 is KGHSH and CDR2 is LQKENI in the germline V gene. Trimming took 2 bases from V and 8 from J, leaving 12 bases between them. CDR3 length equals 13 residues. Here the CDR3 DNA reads TGTGCCAGCTCACCATCTGCAGGGCTCGGCTACACCTTC. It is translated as CASSPSAGLGYTF.

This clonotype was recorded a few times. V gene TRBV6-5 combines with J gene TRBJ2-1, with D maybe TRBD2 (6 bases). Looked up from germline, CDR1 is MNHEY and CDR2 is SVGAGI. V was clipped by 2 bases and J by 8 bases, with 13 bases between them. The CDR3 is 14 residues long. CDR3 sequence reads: CASSYRRGYDEQFF. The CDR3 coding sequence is TGTGCCAGCAGTTACCGACGGGGGTACGATGAGCAGTTCTTC.

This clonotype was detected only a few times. The CDR3 region is CASSLRPGRDTGELFF. As DNA, the CDR3 is TGTGCCAGCAGTTTACGGCCGGGGAGGGATACCGGGGAGCTGTTTTTT. The chain combines TRBV28 with TRBJ2-2; 7 bases agree with TRBD2. From germline, CDR1 is MDHEN and CDR2 SYDVKM. V lost 2 bases, J lost 5 bases, and 8 bases stayed unmatched. The CDR3 is 16 residues long.

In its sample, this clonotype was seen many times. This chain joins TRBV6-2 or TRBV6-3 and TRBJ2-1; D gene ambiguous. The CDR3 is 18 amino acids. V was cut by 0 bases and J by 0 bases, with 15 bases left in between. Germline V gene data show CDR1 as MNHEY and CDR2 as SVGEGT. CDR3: CASSYSPSTWSSYNEQFF. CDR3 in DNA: TGTGCCAGCAGTTACTCGCCCTCTACTTGGAGCTCCTACAATGAGCAGTTCTTC.

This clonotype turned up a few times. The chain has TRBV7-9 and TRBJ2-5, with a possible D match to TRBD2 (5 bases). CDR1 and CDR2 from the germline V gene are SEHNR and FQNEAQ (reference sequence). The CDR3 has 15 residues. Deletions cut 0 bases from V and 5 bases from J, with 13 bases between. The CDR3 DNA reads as TGTGCCAGCAGCTTAGCCGAGGGTTGGGCGGAGACCCAGTACTTC. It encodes CASSLAEGWAETQYF.

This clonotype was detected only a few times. The CDR3 DNA is TGCAGTGCTAGATATAGAGGGTCCGGAGAGACCCAGTACTTC. It yields the protein CSARYRGSGETQYF. This chain connects TRBV20-1 to TRBJ2-5; D may be TRBD2 (5 bases). The germline V and J ends were trimmed by 2 bases and 4 bases, with 14 bases remaining between them. Germline V lookup: CDR1 DFQATT, CDR2 SNEGSKA (reference sequence). The CDR3 covers 14 residues.

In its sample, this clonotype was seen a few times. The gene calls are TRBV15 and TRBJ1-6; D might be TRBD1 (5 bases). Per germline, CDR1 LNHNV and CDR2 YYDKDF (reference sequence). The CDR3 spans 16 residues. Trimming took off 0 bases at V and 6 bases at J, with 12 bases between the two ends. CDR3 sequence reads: CATSRDLQGGNSPLHF. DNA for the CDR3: TGTGCCACCAGCAGAGATCTCCAGGGCGGTAATTCACCCCTCCACTTT.

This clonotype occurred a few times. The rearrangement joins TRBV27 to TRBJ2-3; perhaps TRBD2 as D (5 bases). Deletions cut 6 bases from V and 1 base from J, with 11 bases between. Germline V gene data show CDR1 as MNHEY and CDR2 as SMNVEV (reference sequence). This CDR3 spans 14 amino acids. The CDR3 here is CASRPWRGTDTQYF. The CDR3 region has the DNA TGTGCCAGCAGGCCATGGCGGGGCACAGATACGCAGTATTTT.

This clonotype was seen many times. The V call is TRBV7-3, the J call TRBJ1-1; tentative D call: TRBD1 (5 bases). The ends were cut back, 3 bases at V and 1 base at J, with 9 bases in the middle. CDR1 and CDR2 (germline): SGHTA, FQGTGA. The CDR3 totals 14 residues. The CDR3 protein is CASSLGTGNTEAFF. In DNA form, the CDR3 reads TGTGCCAGCAGCTTGGGGACGGGGAACACTGAAGCTTTCTTT.